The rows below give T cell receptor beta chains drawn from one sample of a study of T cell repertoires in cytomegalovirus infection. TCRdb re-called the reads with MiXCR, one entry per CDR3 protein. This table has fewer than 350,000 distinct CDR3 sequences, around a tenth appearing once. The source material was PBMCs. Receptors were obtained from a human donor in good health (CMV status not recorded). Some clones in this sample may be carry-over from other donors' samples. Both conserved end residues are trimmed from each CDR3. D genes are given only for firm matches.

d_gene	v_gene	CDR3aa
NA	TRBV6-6	ASSRRDTVGEQY
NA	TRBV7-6	ASSRSTDTQY
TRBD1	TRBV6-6	ASSSKTNRGPQPQH
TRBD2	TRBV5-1	ASSPPSTSGAGTDTQY
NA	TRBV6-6	ASSPTGKMNTEAF
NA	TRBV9	ASSPQGKPNTEAF
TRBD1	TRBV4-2	ASSQGQGNYNEQF
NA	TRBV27	ASSTGIGTEAF
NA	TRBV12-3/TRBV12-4	ASSFSTPSYEQY
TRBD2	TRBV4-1	ASTPGLAGRSDTQY
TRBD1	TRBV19	ASAYRGGQPQH
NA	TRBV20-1	SARDQGAREAF
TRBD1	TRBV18	ASSPLGTVRETQY
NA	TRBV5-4	ASSFEVLNTEAF
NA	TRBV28	ASSPYSYEQY
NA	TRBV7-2	ASSPLGTRGNNEQF
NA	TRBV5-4	ASSTPGVNEQF
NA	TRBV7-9	ASTLGGTEAF
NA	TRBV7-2	ASSLEQAGQETQY
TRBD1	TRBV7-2	ASSLRGGKNEQF
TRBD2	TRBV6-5	ASIGGSGSPYEQY
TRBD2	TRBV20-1	SAARGGGGPKETQY
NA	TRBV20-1	SARVDTQY
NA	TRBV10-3	AISEGLHDEKLF
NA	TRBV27	ASSTRQLALQNEKLF
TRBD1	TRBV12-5	ASGLGGEKLF
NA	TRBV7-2	ASSLKGQPQH
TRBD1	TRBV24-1	ATSDRGQGDSYNEQF
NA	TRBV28	ASSFLIGTSYEQY
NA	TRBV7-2	ASSAYGVGTQY
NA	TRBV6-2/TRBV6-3	ASSPDIPSYEQY
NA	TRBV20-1	SSRSTDTQY
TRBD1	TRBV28	ASGVQGANNSPLH
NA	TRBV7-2	ASSLEGLSDTQY
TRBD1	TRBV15	ATSRGQGAQY
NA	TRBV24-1	ATSSGRLFGDEQF
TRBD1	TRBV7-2	ASSVKGQGEAF
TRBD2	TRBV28	ASSSSTSGNSFWETQY
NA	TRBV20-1	SAPGQNNQPQH
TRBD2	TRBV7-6	ASGGGSNEQF
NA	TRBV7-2	ASSSRGDEAF
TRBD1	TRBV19	ASRPLDRETRGYT
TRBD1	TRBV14	ASSRTNRGGEQF
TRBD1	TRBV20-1	SARSDRAYGYT
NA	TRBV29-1	SAGTGTIDGYT
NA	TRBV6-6	ASSYSSGIWSYEQY
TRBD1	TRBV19	ASIPGQAGGNTIY
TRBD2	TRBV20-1	SAGQRELGTDTQY
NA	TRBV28	ASSPAVGGEETQY
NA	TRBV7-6	ASSLASGANYEQY
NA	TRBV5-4	ASSLEPGRLGNEQF
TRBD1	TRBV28	ASSINSGTGSSPLH
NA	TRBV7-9	ASSSVGGFNYGYT
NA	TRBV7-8	ASSSVTGDGTKNIQY
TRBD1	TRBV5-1	ASSWTDRADTQY
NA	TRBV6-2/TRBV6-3	ASRDQNYGYT
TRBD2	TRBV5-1	ASSPLAGAHNEQF
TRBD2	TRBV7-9	ASWGEQGFEAGGTDTQY